The text below deals with one T cell receptor (beta chain). These data come from a study of tumor-infiltrating lymphocytes in primary liver carcinoma. Study information: The neoplasms were of stage T1-T3 N0M0, with dimensions of 4.2 to 10 cm across.

In addition to blood RNA drawn from unsorted whole blood, germline DNA was extracted. Constant-region priming of roughly 0.45 ug total RNA yielded TCR beta cDNA. Each TCR beta library was derived from three nested multiplex PCR rounds that employed slightly modified ARM-PCR. Both of the initial two PCR rounds ran for about 11 cycles and employed TRBV1-TRBV30 forward primers alongside a C-beta reverse primer. TCRdb processed the multiplex PCR reads anew with MiXCR; each CDR3 protein has one entry. Of approximately 320,000 distinct CDR3 sequences listed, approximately 58% are singletons. This CDR3 contains 14 residues. In germline, CDR1 is MNHEY, CDR2 SVGAGI. V lost 6 bases to trimming and J lost 0 bases, with 11 bases between them.

The sequencing sample was made of peripheral blood. The sequence was collected from a young woman with primary liver carcinoma and hepatitis B virus infection. The chain joins TRBV6-5 to TRBJ1-2; the D gene is possibly TRBD1 (6 bases). Written as DNA, the CDR3 is TGTGCCAGCAGGCGGGACAACGCTAACTATGGCTACACCTTC. It yields the protein CASRRDNANYGYTF.